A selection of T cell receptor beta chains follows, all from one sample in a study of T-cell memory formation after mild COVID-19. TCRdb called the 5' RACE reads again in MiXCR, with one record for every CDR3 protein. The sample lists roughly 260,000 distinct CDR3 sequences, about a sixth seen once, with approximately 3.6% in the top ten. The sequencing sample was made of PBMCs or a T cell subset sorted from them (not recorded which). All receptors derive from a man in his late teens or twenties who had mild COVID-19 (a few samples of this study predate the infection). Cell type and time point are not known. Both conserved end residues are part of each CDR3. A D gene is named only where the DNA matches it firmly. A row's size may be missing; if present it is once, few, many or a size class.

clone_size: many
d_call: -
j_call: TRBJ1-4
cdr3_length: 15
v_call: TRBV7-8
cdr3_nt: TGTGCCAGCAGCACCGCCGGGACCAGGAATGAAAAACTGTTTTTT
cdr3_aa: CASSTAGTRNEKLFF

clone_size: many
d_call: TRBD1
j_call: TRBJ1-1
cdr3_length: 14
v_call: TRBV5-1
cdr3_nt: TGCGCCAGCAGGCGCGACAGGGGCCCCACTGAAGCTTTCTTT
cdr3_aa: CASRRDRGPTEAFF

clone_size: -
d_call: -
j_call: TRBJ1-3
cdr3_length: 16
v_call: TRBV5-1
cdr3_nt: TGCGCCAGCAGCTTGAACCGGGACAACTCTGGAAACACCATATATTTT
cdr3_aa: CASSLNRDNSGNTIYF

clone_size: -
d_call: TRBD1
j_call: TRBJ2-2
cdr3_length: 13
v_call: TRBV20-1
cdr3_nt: TGCAGTGCCAGGGGGCCGAGCACCGGGGAGCTGTTTTTT
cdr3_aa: CSARGPSTGELFF

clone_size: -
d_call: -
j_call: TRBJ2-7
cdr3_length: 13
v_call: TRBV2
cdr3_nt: TGTGCCAGCAATGGGGGGGCCCTCTACGAGCAGTACTTC
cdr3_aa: CASNGGALYEQYF

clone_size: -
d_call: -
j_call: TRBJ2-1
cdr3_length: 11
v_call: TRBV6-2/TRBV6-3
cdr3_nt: TGTGCCAGCAGAACCAACAATGAGCAGTTCTTC
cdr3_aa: CASRTNNEQFF

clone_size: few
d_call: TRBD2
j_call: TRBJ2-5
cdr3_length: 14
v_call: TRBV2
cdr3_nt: TGTGCCAGCAGAGAGCGGGGGGCGCCAGAGACCCAGTACTTC
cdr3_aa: CASRERGAPETQYF

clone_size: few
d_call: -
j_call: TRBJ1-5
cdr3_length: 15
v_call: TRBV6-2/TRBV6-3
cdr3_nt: TGTGCCAGCAAAGAGGATGCAGGGACTAATCAGCCCCAGCATTTT
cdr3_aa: CASKEDAGTNQPQHF

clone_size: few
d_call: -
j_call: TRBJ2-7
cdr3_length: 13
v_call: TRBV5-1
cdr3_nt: TGCGCCAGCAGCTTCGACATCTCCTACGAGCAGTACTTC
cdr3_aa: CASSFDISYEQYF

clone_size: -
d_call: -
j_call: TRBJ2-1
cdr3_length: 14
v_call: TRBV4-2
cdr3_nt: TGTGCCAGCAGCCAAGATCACAGATACAATGAGCAGTTCTTC
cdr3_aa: CASSQDHRYNEQFF

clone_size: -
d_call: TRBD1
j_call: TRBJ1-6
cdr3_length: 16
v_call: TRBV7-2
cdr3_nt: TGTGCCAGCAGCTTAGCGGGGTGGACAGGGGGCATACCCCTCCACTTT
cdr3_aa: CASSLAGWTGGIPLHF

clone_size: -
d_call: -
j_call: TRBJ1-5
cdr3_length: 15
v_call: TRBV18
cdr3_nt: TGTGCCAGCTCACCGGATGGGAATAGCAATCAGCCCCAGCATTTT
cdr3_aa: CASSPDGNSNQPQHF

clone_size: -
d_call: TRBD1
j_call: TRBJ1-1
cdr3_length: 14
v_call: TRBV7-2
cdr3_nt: TGTGCCAGCAGCCCCCGACAGGGATCGATTGAAGCTTTCTTT
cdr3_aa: CASSPRQGSIEAFF

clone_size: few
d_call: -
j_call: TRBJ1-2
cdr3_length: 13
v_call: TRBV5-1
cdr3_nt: TGCGCCAGCAGCACCGCTCGGGGCGATGGCTACACCTTC
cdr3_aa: CASSTARGDGYTF

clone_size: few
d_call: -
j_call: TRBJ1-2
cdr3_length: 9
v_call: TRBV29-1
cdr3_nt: TGCACCGCAGACAGAGGCTACACCTTC
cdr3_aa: CTADRGYTF

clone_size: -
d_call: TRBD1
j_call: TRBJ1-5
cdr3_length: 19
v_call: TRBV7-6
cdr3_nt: TGTGCCAGCAGCCCTAATCCGGGGACCGGGACAGGGAGAAATCAGCCCCAGCATTTT
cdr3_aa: CASSPNPGTGTGRNQPQHF

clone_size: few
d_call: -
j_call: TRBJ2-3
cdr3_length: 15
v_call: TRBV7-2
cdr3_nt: TGTGCCAGCAGCCTTAACGGTGGTGGCCCAGATACGCAGTATTTT
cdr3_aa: CASSLNGGGPDTQYF

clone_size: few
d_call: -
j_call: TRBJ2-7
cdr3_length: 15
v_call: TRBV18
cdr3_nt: TGTGCCAGCTCACCACTCCAGGCCTACTCCTACGAGCAGTACTTC
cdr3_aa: CASSPLQAYSYEQYF

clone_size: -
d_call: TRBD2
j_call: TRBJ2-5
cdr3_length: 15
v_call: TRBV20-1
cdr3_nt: TGCAGTGCTAGAAAGGGTCTAGCGGGGCAAGAGACCCAGTACTTC
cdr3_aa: CSARKGLAGQETQYF

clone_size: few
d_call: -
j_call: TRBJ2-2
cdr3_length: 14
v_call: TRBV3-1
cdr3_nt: TGTGCCAGCAGCCATGGAACCCCCGGGGGGGAGCTGTTTTTT
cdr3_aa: CASSHGTPGGELFF

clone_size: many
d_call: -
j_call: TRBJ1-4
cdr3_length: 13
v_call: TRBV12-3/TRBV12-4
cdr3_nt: TGTGCCAGCAGTTCGCAGGGTGGAGAAAAACTGTTTTTT
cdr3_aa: CASSSQGGEKLFF

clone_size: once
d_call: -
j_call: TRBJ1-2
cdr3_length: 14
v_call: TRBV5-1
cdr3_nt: TGCGCCAGCAGTCGACGGGACTGGAACTATGGCTACACCTTC
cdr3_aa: CASSRRDWNYGYTF